Described below is a single T cell receptor (beta chain) sequence and its context. With a much larger clone just one base away, this may be a read error. Time point: newly diagnosed GD, antithyroid drugs for less than 3 months. The TCR library used RNA extracted from PBMCs. The source of the sample is a study of regulatory T cells in long-lasting Graves disease. The CDR3 sequence is 11 residues long. The germline CDR1 and CDR2 sequences are DFQATT and SNEGSKA (reference sequence). Trimming left V 6 bases short and J 8 bases short, with 11 bases between. Relying on iRepertoire HTBI primers and Arm-PCR of CDR3 regions, the team built TCR beta libraries. One entry per CDR3 protein results from TCRdb running MiXCR on the multiplex PCR reads. In the table there are about 320,000 distinct CDR3 sequences, over 15% of which are singletons.

Sequenced here: peripheral blood mononuclear cells (PBMCs), sampled at new diagnosis, from a patient treated with antithyroid drugs. This TCR was sampled from a female donor with Graves disease. This rearrangement joins TRBV20-1 to TRBJ2-1; D not resolved. CDR3 nucleotide sequence: TGCAGTGCGGAAGGGCCGTATGAGCAGTTCTTC. This translates into CSAEGPYEQFF.